This T cell receptor beta chain was sequenced for a study of blood T cells in healthy people across ages. As for this clonotype: Its specificity is unknown.

Next came a second PCR, run for about 7 to 12 cycles, which used a sample-barcoded 5' primer along with a J-beta primer mix. The study obtained at least 3 million CDR3-containing paired-end reads from every sample. MiXCR, applied by TCRdb to the 5' RACE reads, yields one record per CDR3 protein. The repertoire has about 810,000 distinct CDR3 sequences, roughly 34% of them found once; the top ten carry over 10%. Deletions cut 5 bases from V and 7 bases from J, with 17 bases between. CDR3 size: 13 residues. Germline values: CDR1 SQVTM, CDR2 ANQGSEA. Study results and limitations: The study regarded diversity estimates from one million T cells as underestimates. Per million T cells, TCR beta diversity dropped about linearly as age rose.

Sequenced: blood. This chain links TRBV29-1 with TRBJ2-5; no definite D call. This sequence originates from a man younger than 30 in good health. CDR3 in DNA: TGCAGCGTTATCTCGACCGTCCTGGGGACCCAGTACTTC. This translates into CSVISTVLGTQYF.